Below are 27 T cell receptor beta chains sequenced from a single sample in a study of T-cell reconstitution after alpha-beta-depleted transplantation in children. Researchers prepared the TCRbeta library using unique molecular identifiers, the study reports. TCRdb reanalysed the PCR reads using MiXCR and keeps one entry per CDR3 protein. The data contain some 200,000 distinct CDR3 sequences, about 9.5% of them singletons. Sequences were derived from PBMCs from the stem cell graft donor, sampled from the stem cell graft. The receptor source for this set is a human donor who donated a stem cell graft to a child with acute lymphoblastic leukemia.

The chain employs TRBV7-9 and TRBJ1-1; TRBD1 matches 9 bases. This CDR3 spans 15 amino acids. Germline assignment: CDR1 SEHNR and CDR2 FQNEAQ (reference sequence). The V and J ends lost 4 bases and 1 base, in that order; junction bases with no gene match: 4. CDR3 protein: CASSWGQGKNTEAFF. The CDR3 nucleotides are TGTGCCAGCAGCTGGGGACAGGGTAAGAACACTGAAGCTTTCTTT. Supplemented by reference TRBV7-9 and TRBJ1-1, the full variable domain reads DTGVSQNPRHKITKRGQNVTFRCDPISEHNRLYWYRQTLGQGPEFLTYFQNEAQLEKSRLLSDRFSAERPKGSFSTLEIQRTEQGDSAMYLCASSWGQGKNTEAFFGQGTRLTVV.

This clonotype appeared many times. The rearrangement links TRBV12-5 to TRBJ1-2; D gene uncertain. Trimming took 0 bases from V and 6 from J, leaving 14 bases between them. Germline CDR1 reads LGHNT; CDR2 reads FRNRAP. This CDR3 comprises 15 residues. The CDR3 sequence: CASGLVQGRKDGYTF. Written as DNA, the CDR3 is TGTGCTAGTGGTTTGGTACAAGGGAGGAAGGATGGCTACACCTTC.

This clonotype was detected many times. This sequence joins TRBV12-3 or TRBV12-4 and TRBJ1-4; D might be TRBD1 (5 bases). This CDR3 has 14 residues. Trimming left V 1 base short and J 6 bases short, with 9 bases between. The CDR3 spells CASSLGVGDEKLFF. CDR3 bases: TGTGCCAGCAGTTTAGGGGTGGGGGATGAAAAACTGTTTTTT.

This clonotype was counted at least ten times. The chain uses TRBV10-3 and TRBJ2-1; 8 bases agree with TRBD2. Germline V lookup: CDR1 ENHRY, CDR2 SYGVKD. There are 15 residues in the CDR3. V lost 6 bases to trimming and J lost 8 bases; unmatched junction nucleotides: 12. The CDR3 coding sequence is TGTGCCATCAGCCCGCGGGGGACTAGTTTTTATGAGCAGTTCTTC. Translation gives CAISPRGTSFYEQFF.

There are many counts of this clonotype. The J gene is TRBJ2-2, the V gene TRBV2; D remains ambiguous. V lost 4 bases and J lost 4, with 10 bases in between. Germline CDR1 is SNHLY and CDR2 is FYNNEI. CDR3 size: 14 residues. In DNA, the CDR3 is TGTGCCAGCAGTGTAAGGGTTGTCACCGGGGAGCTGTTTTTT. Translation gives CASSVRVVTGELFF.

The V and J genes are TRBV7-9 and TRBJ1-2; 9 bases match TRBD1. The CDR3 consists of 13 residues. J lost 6 bases, V lost 6 bases, and 5 bases had no gene match. Looked up from germline, CDR1 is SEHNR and CDR2 is FQNEAQ (reference sequence). Here the CDR3 DNA reads TGTGCCAGCAGGATGGGACAGGGTGATGGCTACACCTTC. This codes for CASRMGQGDGYTF.

Of note for this clonotype: Possible read error: a much larger clone is one base away. The V call is TRBV4-1, the J call TRBJ1-2; 9 nucleotides line up with TRBD1. Trimming cost V 7 bases and J 7 bases; bases outside gene matches: 7. The CDR3 totals 13 residues. Germline lookup yields CDR1 MGHRA and CDR2 YSYEKL. For the CDR3, the DNA is TGCGCCAGCACCTACAGGGGGCAGGTTGGCTACACCTTC. Amino acid sequence: CASTYRGQVGYTF.

In this sample, this clonotype turned up many times. The rearrangement joins TRBV20-1 to TRBJ2-7; 10 nucleotides match TRBD1. The CDR3 is 14 residues long. The V gene end was trimmed by 5 bases and the J gene end by 6 bases; junction bases not matched to a gene: 10. Germline V lookup: CDR1 DFQATT, CDR2 SNEGSKA (reference sequence). CDR3 coding DNA: TGCAGTGCTGGTACCGGGACAGGGGATACCGAGCAGTACTTC. This encodes CSAGTGTGDTEQYF.

Only a few counts were recorded for this clonotype. CDR3 amino acids: CASSQVDERGTDTQYF. CDR3 coding DNA: TGCGCCAGCAGCCAAGTAGACGAGCGGGGCACAGATACGCAGTATTTT. The rearrangement links TRBV4-1 to TRBJ2-3, with D possibly matching TRBD2 (6 bases). V shed 1 base and J shed 1 base, with 12 bases lying between them. The germline CDR1 and CDR2 sequences are MGHRA and YSYEKL. The CDR3 is 16 amino acids.

This clonotype was recorded a few times. V and J are TRBV6-1 and TRBJ2-1; D is unresolved. The CDR3 is 15 amino acids. Trimming left V 5 bases short and J 0 bases short, with 11 bases between. Germline V lookup: CDR1 MNHNS, CDR2 SASEGT. The chain's CDR3 is CASSPQTSSYNEQFF. In DNA, the CDR3 is TGTGCCAGCAGTCCCCAGACAAGCTCCTACAATGAGCAGTTCTTC.

Concerning this clonotype: A much larger clone lies one base from this, so it may be a read error. This rearrangement joins TRBV27 to TRBJ2-7, with 11 bases identical to TRBD1. CDR3 length equals 15 residues. The J segment lost 0 bases and the V segment lost 9 bases, leaving 7 bases of the junction unmatched. Germline V gene lookup returns CDR1 MNHEY and CDR2 SMNVEV (reference sequence). CDR3 sequence reads: CARRRDRGSSYEQYF. In nucleotides, the CDR3 is TGTGCCAGGAGAAGGGACAGGGGGAGCTCCTACGAGCAGTACTTC.

The genes are TRBV6-1 and TRBJ2-1; D unresolved. Per germline, CDR1 MNHNS and CDR2 SASEGT. Trimming cost V 6 bases and J 0 bases, with 18 bases left between them. The CDR3 totals 17 residues. The CDR3 sequence: CASSPTRGWRSYNEQFF. The CDR3, as DNA: TGTGCCAGCAGCCCAACCCGCGGCTGGCGCTCCTACAATGAGCAGTTCTTC.

This chain links TRBV18 with TRBJ2-1; 11 nucleotides line up with TRBD1. V trimming: 4 bases; J trimming: 7 bases; junction bases outside the gene matches: 6. Germline V CDR1 and CDR2: KGHSH, LQKENI. This CDR3 has 15 amino acids. The CDR3, as DNA: TGTGCCAGCTCACGCGGGACAGGGGGTACGAATGAGCAGTTCTTC. Its translation: CASSRGTGGTNEQFF.

The DNA of the CDR3 is TGTGCCACCAGCAGAGACCGAGCGACAGGGCTCTCCCTTATCAACGAGCAGTACTTC. It yields the protein CATSRDRATGLSLINEQYF. The gene calls are TRBV15 and TRBJ2-7; 7 nucleotides align to TRBD1. The junction had 19 bases not matched to a gene; V was cut back by 0 bases and J by 5 bases. The CDR3 totals 19 residues. Germline V gene data show CDR1 as LNHNV and CDR2 as YYDKDF (reference sequence).

This chain joins TRBV24-1 and TRBJ2-1, with D unresolved. V lost 5 bases and J 7 bases, leaving 11 bases between the germline ends. CDR1 and CDR2 from the germline V gene are KGHDR and SFDVKD. The CDR3 is 13 amino acids. DNA of the CDR3: TGTGCCACCAGTGGGCAAGCTGGAAATGAGCAGTTCTTC. Residues: CATSGQAGNEQFF.

The chain carries TRBV4-1 and TRBJ1-2; D is undetermined. CDR1 and CDR2 (germline): MGHRA, YSYEKL. The V and J ends lost 11 bases and 8 bases respectively, with 15 bases between them. This CDR3 has 11 amino acids. CDR3 coding DNA: TGCGCCGCACAATGGAGCGGAGGCTACACCTTC. Amino acids: CAAQWSGGYTF.

The chain joins TRBV29-1 to TRBJ1-1; D is possibly TRBD1 (5 bases). CDR1 is SQVTM and CDR2 is ANQGSEA in the germline V gene. The CDR3 extends over 13 amino acids. V lost 8 bases and J 4 bases, leaving 17 bases between the germline ends. CDR3 DNA: TGCAGCATTGGGATCAGGGTGGGCACTGAAGCTTTCTTT. Its translation: CSIGIRVGTEAFF.

Only a few counts were recorded for this clonotype. This chain uses TRBV27 with TRBJ2-3; 10 bases match TRBD2. The CDR3 is 15 amino acids. Germline V gene data show CDR1 as MNHEY and CDR2 as SMNVEV (reference sequence). Losses at the gene ends were 5 bases for V and 3 bases for J; bases not matched to a gene: 5. The CDR3: CASSRAGGRTDTQYF. In DNA, the CDR3 is TGTGCCAGCAGTCGAGCGGGGGGGCGGACAGATACGCAGTATTTT.

This clonotype appeared many times. This chain connects TRBV5-1 to TRBJ2-3; 7 bases line up with TRBD1. Trimming cost V 3 bases and J 1 base; bases outside gene matches: 2. Germline CDR1 is SGHRS and CDR2 is YFSETQ. This CDR3 comprises 14 residues. CDR3 amino acids: CASSWGTGTDTQYF. The CDR3 coding sequence is TGCGCCAGCAGCTGGGGGACAGGCACAGATACGCAGTATTTT.

This clonotype was recorded a few times. The chain is built from TRBV27 and TRBJ1-5; D is unclear. The CDR3 length is 13 residues. Trimming took 8 bases from V and 5 from J, leaving 13 bases between them. Germline V lookup: CDR1 MNHEY, CDR2 SMNVEV (reference sequence). CDR3 loop: CASGTLLDQPQHF. The CDR3 coding sequence is TGTGCCAGCGGTACTCTACTGGATCAGCCCCAGCATTTT.

The rearrangement joins TRBV7-9 to TRBJ1-2; no firm D call. V was trimmed by 2 bases and J by 3 bases, leaving 7 bases between them. Germline values: CDR1 SEHNR, CDR2 FQNEAQ (reference sequence). The CDR3 totals 13 residues. The CDR3, as DNA: TGTGCCAGCAGCTTAAGGGCAGACTATGGCTACACCTTC. It yields the protein CASSLRADYGYTF.

The table lists this clonotype with a few counts. This chain connects TRBV20-1 to TRBJ2-7, with D maybe TRBD2 (7 bases). Germline values: CDR1 DFQATT, CDR2 SNEGSKA (reference sequence). V lost 6 bases and J 0 bases, leaving 15 bases between the germline ends. The CDR3 is 14 amino acids. This CDR3 reads CSAALGGASYEQYF. In DNA form, the CDR3 reads TGCAGTGCCGCATTGGGGGGGGCCTCCTACGAGCAGTACTTC.

Concerning this clonotype itself: This may arise from a read error, as a much more abundant clone is one base away. V is TRBV19 and J is TRBJ2-1; TRBD1 is a possible D gene (6 bases). The germline CDR1 and CDR2 sequences are LNHDA and SQIVND (reference sequence). This CDR3 contains 14 residues. The CDR3 protein is CVSRAAGVKIEQFF. Written as DNA, the CDR3 is TGTGTCAGTCGGGCAGCAGGGGTTAAGATTGAGCAGTTCTTC. The full variable domain, its missing parts supplied by reference TRBV19 and TRBJ2-1, is DGGITQSPKYLFRKEGQNVTLSCEQNLNHDAMYWYRQDPGQGLRLIYYSQIVNDFQKGDIAEGYSVSREKKESFPLTVTSAQKNPTAFYLCVSRAAGVKIEQFFGPGTRLTVL.

The chain employs TRBV10-2 and TRBJ1-5; 11 nucleotides match TRBD1. Per germline, CDR1 WSHSY and CDR2 SAAADI. CDR3 size: 14 residues. V lost 10 bases and J lost 7; bases outside the gene matches: 9. The chain's CDR3 is CATGGQGVPQPQHF. The DNA of the CDR3 is TGCGCCACCGGGGGACAGGGGGTCCCACAGCCCCAGCATTTT.

The table lists this clonotype with a few counts. The V and J genes are TRBV5-1 and TRBJ1-4; tentatively, D is TRBD1 (6 bases). Trimming took off 2 bases at V and 8 bases at J, with 13 bases between the two ends. The germline V gene encodes CDR1 SGHRS and CDR2 YFSETQ. This CDR3 comprises 14 residues. The DNA for the CDR3 is TGCGCCAGCAGCTTTGGAGGGGGATCCGAAAAACTGTTTTTT. Its protein is CASSFGGGSEKLFF. The full variable domain, rest sourced from reference TRBV5-1 and TRBJ1-4, is KAGVTQTPRYLIKTRGQQVTLSCSPISGHRSVSWYQQTPGQGLQFLFEYFSETQRNKGNFPGRFSGRQFSNSRSEMNVSTLELGDSALYLCASSFGGGSEKLFFGSGTQLSVL.

The chain employs TRBV7-2 and TRBJ1-5; no firm D call. The V end was cut by 4 bases, the J end by 3 bases, with 4 bases between. This CDR3 spans 12 amino acids. Germline values: CDR1 SGHTA, CDR2 FQGNSA. The CDR3 here is CASSSDNQPQHF. CDR3 coding DNA: TGTGCCAGCAGCTCCGACAATCAGCCCCAGCATTTT.

The genes are TRBV3-1 and TRBJ1-1, with D perhaps TRBD1 (5 bases). CDR3 length: 15 residues. Trimming took 4 bases from V and 1 from J, leaving 13 bases between them. Germline V gene data show CDR1 as LGHDT and CDR2 as YNNKEL (reference sequence). The CDR3 DNA reads TGTGCCAGCAGCCGCCCCGGGACTCCGAACACTGAAGCTTTCTTT. This gives the protein CASSRPGTPNTEAFF.